This paragraph covers one TCR beta chain sequence. The source of the sample is a study of control samples from healthy donors and cancer patients. The germline V gene has CDR1 LNHDA and CDR2 SQIVND (reference sequence). The CDR3 runs 14 residues. Trimming took 1 base from V and 8 from J; bases not matched to a gene: 4. Assay: immunoSEQ multiplex PCR; the TCRdb copy retains only in-frame clones and omits some. The sample holds about 130,000 clones; over 80% are singletons and the top ten take just under 0.6%. The chain is built from TRBV19 and TRBJ2-1, with 8 bases that match TRBD1. Sequencing was done on a sample of PBMCs. The source is an elderly man with head and neck cancer. As DNA, the CDR3 is TGTGCCAGTAGTATAGCTCAGGGGGCGTATGAGCAGTTCTTC. Protein product: CASSIAQGAYEQFF.